Sequencing of this TCR beta chain was carried out in a study of T-cell reconstitution after alpha-beta-depleted transplantation in children. Notes on this clonotype: Its antigen is unknown.

Study conclusions and caveats: Several hundred rapidly expanded clones from non-depleted graft cells reportedly supplied alpha-beta T cells about two months post-transplant.

TCRbeta library construction was performed incorporating unique molecular identifiers. TCRdb reprocessed the PCR reads via MiXCR and lists one record per CDR3 protein. The sample has tens of thousands of distinct CDR3 sequences; 15% to 20% are singletons. Sequenced material: PBMCs, mostly from graft donor cells, taken 360 days after TCRalphabeta/CD19-depleted stem cell transplant. This sequence was found in a male patient between 2 and 10 years old who had a stem cell transplant for acute lymphoblastic leukemia, so the T cells may come from the graft donor.

The CDR3 nucleotides read TGTGCCAGCAGCGTTGATAGCGGGAGGGCCGGAGCGGGCCTCAATGAGCAGTTCTTC. This encodes CASSVDSGRAGAGLNEQFF. The chain links TRBV7-7 to TRBJ2-1; 11 nucleotides line up with TRBD2. CDR1 and CDR2 from the germline V gene are SSHAT and FNYEAQ (reference sequence). V lost 5 bases to trimming and J lost 6 bases; unmatched junction nucleotides: 18. The CDR3 is 19 residues long.